This is a list of T cell receptor beta chains from one sample in a study of human T cells and chemical hapten exposure. MiXCR, run by TCRdb on the 5' RACE reads, gives a single entry per CDR3 protein. Of 95,000 to 120,000 distinct CDR3 sequences listed, more than 15% are singletons. The receptor source for this set is a human donor in good health. The CDR3 runs from the conserved cysteine through the conserved F or W. A D gene is named only where the DNA matches it firmly. Clone size, where shown, is once, few, many, or a class for clones that have expanded.

CDR3 length	V gene	clone size	D gene	J gene	CDR3 DNA	CDR3 protein
15	TRBV7-6	few	TRBD1	TRBJ1-5	TGTGCCAGCAGCCCTAGACAGGGCTTCAATCAGCCCCAGCATTTT	CASSPRQGFNQPQHF
16	TRBV10-3	.	TRBD2	TRBJ2-1	TGTGCCGCGGGGCGAAAAACTAGCGGGAGTGGTAATGAGCAGTTCTTC	CAAGRKTSGSGNEQFF
14	TRBV29-1	.	.	TRBJ2-2	TGCAGCGCCACACCGCGAAGGGTGTCCGGGGAGCTGTTTTTT	CSATPRRVSGELFF
15	TRBV11-2	few	TRBD2	TRBJ2-7	TGTGCCAGCAGCACAATAGCGGGGTTAACCTACGAGCAGTACTTC	CASSTIAGLTYEQYF
14	TRBV7-6	few	TRBD1	TRBJ1-2	TGTGCCAGCAGCTTAGCGGCAGGGGGCTATGGCTACACCTTC	CASSLAAGGYGYTF
15	TRBV12-3/TRBV12-4	many	TRBD1	TRBJ2-1	TGTGCCAGCAGTAACCGGGACAGGAGATACAATGAGCAGTTCTTC	CASSNRDRRYNEQFF
15	TRBV5-5	.	.	TRBJ2-3	TGTGCCAGCAGCTGGGACGGAAAAAGCACAGATACGCAGTATTTT	CASSWDGKSTDTQYF
16	TRBV5-5	few	TRBD1	TRBJ1-6	TGTGCCAGCAGCTCCCAGCCGGGACAGGGGGCTTCACCCCTCCACTTT	CASSSQPGQGASPLHF
14	TRBV7-7	.	.	TRBJ2-1	TGTGCTAGCAGCTTAGAATTCAGAGACAATGAGCAGTTCTTC	CASSLEFRDNEQFF
23	TRBV4-1	few	.	TRBJ2-2	TGCGCCAGCAGCCAAGAGGGGGCTACCGGGACTTTATTGAGCGTTAGGGAGGCCGGGGAGCTGTTTTTT	CASSQEGATGTLLSVREAGELFF
13	TRBV4-1	many	.	TRBJ2-5	TGCGCCAGCAGCCAGGGATCCGGGGAGACCCAGTACTTC	CASSQGSGETQYF
12	TRBV12-3/TRBV12-4	few	.	TRBJ2-2	TGTGCCAGCAGCCCAACTAGTCCCCGGGTGTTTTTT	CASSPTSPRVFF
14	TRBV20-1	few	.	TRBJ1-6	TGCAGTGCTAGATCGGCAGGGGTAAATTCACCCCTCCACTTT	CSARSAGVNSPLHF
16	TRBV27	.	TRBD2	TRBJ2-5	TGTGCCAGCAGTCCCGAGGGACTAGCGGGAGAGGAGACCCAGTACTTC	CASSPEGLAGEETQYF
15	TRBV5-1	.	.	TRBJ2-7	TGTGCCAGCAGCTTGGTGGGCGGTTCGCCCTACGAGCAGTACTTC	CASSLVGGSPYEQYF
13	TRBV20-1	.	.	TRBJ2-7	TGCAGTGCTAGGAGCAGCCCCACCTACGAGCAGTACTTC	CSARSSPTYEQYF
14	TRBV28	.	.	TRBJ2-1	TGTGCCAGCAGCGGCGGAGGGGGGGCTAATGAGCAGTTCTTC	CASSGGGGANEQFF
16	TRBV2	.	TRBD1	TRBJ1-4	TGTGCCAGCAGATCCGACCGGGACAGGGATAATGAAAAACTGTTTTTT	CASRSDRDRDNEKLFF
14	TRBV5-6	few	.	TRBJ2-1	TGTGCCAGCAACACCGGGGCAGGGTACAATGAGCAGTTCTTC	CASNTGAGYNEQFF
15	TRBV20-1	few	.	TRBJ2-7	TGCAGTGCCCGCCTGGACAGGAGGGGGACCTACGAGCAGTACTTC	CSARLDRRGTYEQYF
14	TRBV6-2/TRBV6-3	.	.	TRBJ2-7	TGTGCCAGCTGCCGGGACCTCGGGCGTGGCGGGCAGTACTTC	CASCRDLGRGGQYF